This T cell receptor (beta chain) originates from a study of cytotoxic CD8 clonotypes in ibrutinib-treated CLL. Sequencing used immunoSEQ multiplex PCR; TCRdb keeps in-frame clones, though not all of them. In the table there are approximately 320,000 clones, about 64% of which are singletons. Germline CDR1 reads SGHAT; CDR2 reads FQNNGV. Trimming stripped 1 base from V and 1 base from J, with 11 bases between. The CDR3 loop spans 15 amino acids. Material: PBMCs, obtained after 36 months of ibrutinib treatment. The chain is built from TRBV11-2 and TRBJ2-7; D perhaps matches TRBD1 (6 bases). This sequence was found in a human donor with chronic lymphocytic leukemia. In nucleotides, the CDR3 is TGTGCCAGCAGCTTAGTTACAGGGACATCCTACGAGCAGTACTTC. This translates into CASSLVTGTSYEQYF. Looking up the rest from reference TRBV11-2 and TRBJ2-7 gives the full variable domain: EAGVAQSPRYKIIEKRQSVAFWCNPISGHATLYWYQQILGQGPKLLIQFQNNGVVDDSQLPKDRFSAERLKGVDSTLKIQPAKLEDSAVYLCASSLVTGTSYEQYFGPGTRLTVT.